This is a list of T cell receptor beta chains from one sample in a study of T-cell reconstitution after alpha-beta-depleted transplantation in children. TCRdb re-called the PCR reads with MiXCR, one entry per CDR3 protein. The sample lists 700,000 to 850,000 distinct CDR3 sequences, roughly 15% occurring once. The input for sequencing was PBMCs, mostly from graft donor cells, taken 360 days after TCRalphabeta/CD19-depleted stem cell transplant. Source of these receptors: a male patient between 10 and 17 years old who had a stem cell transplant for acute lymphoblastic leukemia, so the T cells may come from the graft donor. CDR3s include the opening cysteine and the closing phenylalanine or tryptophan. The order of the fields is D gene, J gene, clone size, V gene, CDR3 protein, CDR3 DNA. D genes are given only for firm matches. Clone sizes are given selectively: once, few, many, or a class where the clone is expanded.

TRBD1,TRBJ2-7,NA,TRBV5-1,CASSPAGTGYEQYF,TGCGCCAGCAGCCCGGCCGGGACAGGGTACGAGCAGTACTTC
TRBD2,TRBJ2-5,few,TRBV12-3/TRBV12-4,CASRSGVGVETQYF,TGTGCCAGCCGTAGCGGGGTTGGGGTTGAGACCCAGTACTTC
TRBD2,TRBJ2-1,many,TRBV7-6,CASSLALRAGTSGNSAYNEQFF,TGTGCCAGCAGCTTAGCTCTCAGGGCTGGGACTAGCGGGAATAGCGCCTACAATGAGCAGTTCTTC
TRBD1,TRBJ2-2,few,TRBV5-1,CASSPTGSGELFF,TGCGCCAGCAGCCCGACAGGGTCCGGGGAGCTGTTTTTT
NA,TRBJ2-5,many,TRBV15,CATSRDVQGEETQYF,TGTGCCACCAGCAGAGATGTCCAGGGCGAAGAGACCCAGTACTTC
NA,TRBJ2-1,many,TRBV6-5,CATPRQFYNEQFF,TGTGCCACCCCCCGACAGTTCTACAATGAGCAGTTCTTC
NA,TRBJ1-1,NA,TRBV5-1,CASSLVGWNTEAFF,TGCGCCAGCAGCTTGGTTGGGTGGAACACTGAAGCTTTCTTT
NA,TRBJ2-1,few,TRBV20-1,CSAFTGTGSYNEQFF,TGCAGTGCTTTTACCGGGACTGGCTCCTACAATGAGCAGTTCTTC
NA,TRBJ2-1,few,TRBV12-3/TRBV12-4,CASSPDFSLDEQFF,TGTGCCAGCAGTCCCGACTTCTCCCTCGATGAGCAGTTCTTC
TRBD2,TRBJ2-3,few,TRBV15,CATSRARTSGTDTQYF,TGTGCCACCAGCAGAGCTCGGACTAGCGGGACAGATACGCAGTATTTT
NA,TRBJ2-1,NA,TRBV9,CASSALVGSYNEQFF,TGTGCCAGCAGCGCCTTAGTAGGCTCCTACAATGAGCAGTTCTTC
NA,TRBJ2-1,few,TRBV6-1,CASSEGNSKQFF,TGTGCCAGCAGTGAAGGTAACTCAAAGCAGTTCTTC
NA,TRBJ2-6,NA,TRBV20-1,CSAPILSGANVLTF,TGCAGTGCTCCAATCCTTTCTGGGGCCAACGTCCTGACTTTC
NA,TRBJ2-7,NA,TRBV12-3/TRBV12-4,CASTWSGSVYEQYF,TGTGCCAGCACCTGGAGTGGGAGTGTATACGAGCAGTACTTC
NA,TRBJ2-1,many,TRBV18,CASSPPLNNEQFF,TGTGCCAGCTCACCACCCCTTAACAATGAGCAGTTCTTC
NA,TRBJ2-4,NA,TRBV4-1,CASSQYERMVFGNIQYF,TGCGCCAGCAGCCAATATGAACGGATGGTGTTCGGGAACATTCAGTACTTC
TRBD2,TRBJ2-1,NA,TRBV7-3,CASNLAGINEQFF,TGTGCCAGCAACCTAGCGGGAATCAATGAGCAGTTCTTC
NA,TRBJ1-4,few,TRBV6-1,CASTAGTSNEKLFF,TGTGCCAGCACGGCCGGGACATCTAATGAAAAACTGTTTTTT
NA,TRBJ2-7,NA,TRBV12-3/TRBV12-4,CASSLSPKFYEQYF,TGTGCCAGCAGTTTAAGCCCTAAATTCTACGAGCAGTACTTC
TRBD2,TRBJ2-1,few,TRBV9,CASSVGLAGARGQFF,TGTGCCAGCAGCGTAGGGCTAGCGGGGGCTCGTGGGCAGTTCTTC
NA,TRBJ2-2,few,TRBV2,CASKNEQGTGELFF,TGTGCCAGCAAGAATGAACAGGGCACCGGGGAGCTGTTTTTT
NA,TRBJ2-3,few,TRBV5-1,CASSSIPGARGDTQYF,TGCGCCAGCAGTTCGATACCGGGGGCGAGAGGGGATACGCAGTATTTT
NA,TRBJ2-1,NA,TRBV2,CASSPNRGNYNEQFF,TGTGCCAGCAGTCCTAATAGGGGAAACTACAATGAGCAGTTCTTC
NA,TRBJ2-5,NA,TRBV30,CAWSVSGETQYF,TGTGCCTGGAGTGTTTCCGGCGAGACCCAGTACTTC
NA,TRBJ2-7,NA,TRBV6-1,CASSELTKYEQYF,TGTGCCAGCAGTGAACTGACTAAATACGAGCAGTACTTC
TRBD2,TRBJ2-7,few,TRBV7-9,CASSLGLAQGYEQYF,TGTGCCAGCAGCCTCGGACTAGCCCAGGGGTACGAGCAGTACTTC
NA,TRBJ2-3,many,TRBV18,CASSPPNDRTDTQYF,TGTGCCAGCTCACCACCGAACGACCGTACAGATACGCAGTATTTT
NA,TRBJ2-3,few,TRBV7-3,CASSLWLGGPDTQYF,TGTGCCAGCAGCTTATGGCTGGGGGGGCCAGATACGCAGTATTTT
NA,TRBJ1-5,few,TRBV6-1,CASSDTHQPQHF,TGTGCCAGCAGTGACACTCATCAGCCCCAGCATTTT
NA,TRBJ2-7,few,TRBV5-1,CASTKAGLDSYEQYF,TGCGCCAGCACCAAGGCGGGACTCGACTCCTACGAGCAGTACTTC
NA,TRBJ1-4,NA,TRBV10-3,CAISTALNEKLFF,TGTGCCATCAGCACAGCGCTTAATGAAAAACTGTTTTTT
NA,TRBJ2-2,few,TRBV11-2,CASSLRGGAAGLATGELFF,TGTGCCAGCAGCTTAAGAGGGGGGGCAGCAGGCTTGGCCACCGGGGAGCTGTTTTTT
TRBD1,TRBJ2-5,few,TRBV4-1,CASSPTGGVTQYF,TGCGCCAGCAGTCCGACAGGGGGGGTGACCCAGTACTTC
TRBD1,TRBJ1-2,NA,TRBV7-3,CASSLTDRGASGYTF,TGTGCCAGCAGCTTAACCGACAGGGGGGCAAGTGGCTACACCTTC
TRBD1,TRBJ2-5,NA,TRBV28,CASSFYSPMTGEETQYF,TGTGCCAGCAGTTTTTACAGCCCAATGACAGGGGAAGAGACCCAGTACTTC
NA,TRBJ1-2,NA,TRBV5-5,CASSLMLRTVNYGYTF,TGTGCCAGCAGCTTGATGTTAAGGACGGTTAACTATGGCTACACCTTC
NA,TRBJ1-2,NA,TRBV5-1,CATRPGDATNYGYTF,TGCGCCACCCGCCCGGGGGACGCAACTAACTATGGCTACACCTTC
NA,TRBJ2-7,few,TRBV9,CASSVGQGYHPQYF,TGTGCCAGCAGCGTCGGCCAGGGGTACCATCCACAGTACTTC
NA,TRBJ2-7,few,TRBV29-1,CSVDWGYEQYF,TGCAGCGTTGATTGGGGGTACGAGCAGTACTTC
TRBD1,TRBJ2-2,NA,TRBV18,CASPPRRTGSNTGELFF,TGTGCCAGCCCTCCTAGACGGACAGGGTCCAACACCGGGGAGCTGTTTTTT
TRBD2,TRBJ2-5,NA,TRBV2,CASRTGLAEPQETQYF,TGTGCCAGCAGGACCGGACTAGCGGAACCCCAAGAGACCCAGTACTTC
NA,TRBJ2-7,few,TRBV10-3,CAIRLTGTSYEQYF,TGTGCCATCAGATTAACCGGGACAAGTTACGAGCAGTACTTC
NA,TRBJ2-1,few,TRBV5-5,CASRSGPRDAEQFF,TGTGCCAGCAGGTCGGGGCCTAGGGACGCTGAGCAGTTCTTC
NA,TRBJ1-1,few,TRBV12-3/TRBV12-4,CASSRDRTNTEAFF,TGTGCCAGCAGCCGCGACAGGACTAACACTGAAGCTTTCTTT